One and the same sample provided the 21 T cell receptor beta chains below, sequenced in a study of blood T cell repertoires in COVID-19. Some clones are missing from TCRdb's copy, which holds only in-frame ones; the method was immunoSEQ multiplex PCR. The sample lists about 55,000 clones, around 85% occurring once. Sample: peripheral blood. All receptors derive from a human donor in a cohort sampled during active COVID-19.

The chain joins TRBV9 to TRBJ2-1; TRBD2 matches 13 bases. Germline CDR1 reads SGDLS; CDR2 reads YYNGEE. Unmatched junction bases numbered 9, after V lost 0 bases and J lost 9 bases. The CDR3 extends over 17 amino acids. CDR3 bases: TGTGCCAGCAGCGTAGCGGGGGAGGGGACTAGCGGGGTTGAGCAGTTCTTC. Amino acids: CASSVAGEGTSGVEQFF.

The gene calls are TRBV10-3 and TRBJ1-2; D remains ambiguous. The CDR3 spans 15 residues. V lost 0 bases, J lost 2 bases, and 10 bases lay in between. From germline, CDR1 is ENHRY and CDR2 SYGVKD. In DNA form, the CDR3 reads TGTGCCATCAGTGAGTCCCAGTCCACCAACTATGGCTACACCTTC. It translates to CAISESQSTNYGYTF.

This clone has just one count. The J gene is TRBJ2-3, the V gene TRBV24-1; 10 positions agree with TRBD1. The CDR3 has 14 amino acids. V shed 9 bases and J 2 bases; nucleotides not matched to a gene: 4. Germline V gene lookup returns CDR1 KGHDR and CDR2 SFDVKD. The CDR3 DNA reads TGTGCCACCCGGGGACAGGGGAACACAGATACGCAGTATTTT. It yields the protein CATRGQGNTDTQYF.

This clone was seen a few times. V is TRBV5-6 and J is TRBJ2-7; the D is unclear. CDR1 and CDR2 from the germline V gene are SGHDT and YYEEEE. Trimming pared 1 base from V and 5 bases from J, leaving 4 bases between. There are 11 residues in the CDR3. CDR3 nucleotides: TGTGCCAGCAGCTTGCAGAACGAGCAGTACTTC. This translates into CASSLQNEQYF.

The chain couples TRBV2 to TRBJ1-1; 7 bases are shared with TRBD1. There are 13 residues in the CDR3. Germline CDR1 and CDR2: SNHLY and FYNNEI. The junction had 3 bases not matched to a gene; V was cut back by 7 bases and J by 1 base. The CDR3 bases are TGTGCCAGCAACCGACAGGGGAACACTGAAGCTTTCTTT. Its protein product is CASNRQGNTEAFF.

The CDR3 region has the DNA TGTGCCAGCAGCTTCATATCGGGGGGCAACTACGAGCAGTACTTC. Its protein is CASSFISGGNYEQYF. The chain recombines TRBV5-5 with TRBJ2-7, with D perhaps TRBD2 (7 bases). The CDR3 extends over 15 amino acids. Between the trimmed V and J ends, which lost 2 bases and 3 bases, there was a span of 15 bases. CDR1 is SGHKS, CDR2 YYEKEE, per germline (reference sequence). The entire variable domain, with the rest obtained from reference TRBV5-5 and TRBJ2-7, is as follows: DAGVTQSPTHLIKTRGQQVTLRCSPISGHKSVSWYQQVLGQGPQFIFQYYEKEERGRGNFPDRFSARQFPNYSSELNVNALLLGDSALYLCASSFISGGNYEQYFGPGTRLTVT.

The chain uses TRBV7-9 and TRBJ2-1; D is possibly TRBD1 (5 bases). Germline V gene sequence: CDR1 SEHNR, CDR2 FQNEAQ (reference sequence). V lost 5 bases and J lost 3, with 14 bases in between. The CDR3 is made up of 15 amino acids. The CDR3, as DNA: TGTGCCAGCAGCCCCGACAGAGGATACTACAATGAGCAGTTCTTC. This translates into CASSPDRGYYNEQFF.

The CDR3 DNA is TGTGCCTCCACTAGGGGACAGGGAAAATTGGGCAATCAGCCCCAGCATTTT. This encodes CASTRGQGKLGNQPQHF. V gene TRBV19 combines with J gene TRBJ1-5; 9 bases are a match to TRBD1. Trimming removed 11 bases from V and 2 bases from J; junction bases left unmatched: 16. Germline CDR1 and CDR2: LNHDA and SQIVND (reference sequence). The CDR3 is 17 residues long.

The V and J genes are TRBV11-2 and TRBJ2-1; 8 positions agree with TRBD2. V trimming: 1 base; J trimming: 7 bases; junction bases outside the gene matches: 9. Germline V gives CDR1 SGHAT, CDR2 FQNNGV. The CDR3 extends over 16 amino acids. In nucleotides, the CDR3 is TGTGCCAGCAGCTTAGGAGGGGCGGGAGGAGGTAATGAGCAGTTCTTC. It encodes CASSLGGAGGGNEQFF.

The J gene is TRBJ1-1, the V gene TRBV4-1; 9 bases line up with TRBD1. Germline values: CDR1 MGHRA, CDR2 YSYEKL. This CDR3 spans 13 amino acids. Losses at the gene ends were 4 bases for V and 7 bases for J; bases not matched to a gene: 4. The chain's CDR3 is CASSPGTGIEAFF. DNA of the CDR3: TGCGCCAGCAGCCCTGGGACAGGGATTGAAGCTTTCTTT.

The chain has TRBV6-5 and TRBJ1-5; TRBD1 matches 7 bases. The length of the CDR3 is 13 residues. V lost 2 bases, J lost 6 bases, and 1 base stayed unmatched. Germline V gives CDR1 MNHEY, CDR2 SVGAGI. The DNA of the CDR3 is TGTGCCAGCAGTTACGACAGGGCTCAGCCCCAGCATTTT. This encodes CASSYDRAQPQHF.

The chain couples TRBV10-1 to TRBJ2-6; D is uncertain. Trimming left V 4 bases short and J 0 bases short, with 7 bases between. The CDR3 spans 15 residues. The germline gives CDR1 WNHNN, CDR2 SYGVQD (reference sequence). CDR3 sequence reads: CASSGHCSGANVLTF. The DNA for the CDR3 is TGCGCCAGCAGTGGACACTGCTCTGGGGCCAACGTCCTGACTTTC.

The gene calls are TRBV6-5 and TRBJ1-2; 9 nucleotides agree with TRBD1. Trimming at V came to 0 bases and at J to 10 bases, leaving 6 bases not matched to a gene. The V gene's germline CDR1 is MNHEY and CDR2 SVGAGI. This CDR3 is built from 14 residues. The CDR3: CASSYSTGDRDYTF. CDR3 nucleotides: TGTGCCAGCAGTTACTCCACCGGGGACAGGGACTACACCTTC.

CDR3 DNA: TGTGCCACCAGCCCCCGGGTCGGGAGGCCAGAAGAGACCCAGTACTTC. It is translated as CATSPRVGRPEETQYF. The genes are TRBV15 and TRBJ2-5, with 7 bases aligning to TRBD2. Trimming removed 5 bases from V and 3 bases from J; junction bases left unmatched: 12. This CDR3 has 16 residues. Germline loops: CDR1 LNHNV, CDR2 YYDKDF (reference sequence).

J is TRBJ2-1 and V is TRBV19; 9 nucleotides agree with TRBD2. Germline V gene data show CDR1 as LNHDA and CDR2 as SQIVND (reference sequence). The trim removed 6 bases at V and 6 bases at J, leaving 15 bases unmatched. The CDR3 length is 17 residues. The CDR3 coding sequence is TGTGCCAGTAGGCAGGAGGTAGGGACTAGCAAACGCAATGAGCAGTTCTTC. It translates to CASRQEVGTSKRNEQFF. The entire variable domain, with the rest obtained from reference TRBV19 and TRBJ2-1, is as follows: DGGITQSPKYLFRKEGQNVTLSCEQNLNHDAMYWYRQDPGQGLRLIYYSQIVNDFQKGDIAEGYSVSREKKESFPLTVTSAQKNPTAFYLCASRQEVGTSKRNEQFFGPGTRLTVL.

The rearrangement joins TRBV19 to TRBJ2-1; possible D gene TRBD2, 5 bases. The ends were cut back, 7 bases at V and 3 bases at J, with 7 bases in the middle. Germline V gene data show CDR1 as LNHDA and CDR2 as SQIVND (reference sequence). The CDR3 is made up of 12 amino acids. CDR3 loop: CASIGLYNEQFF. The CDR3, as DNA: TGTGCCAGTATCGGACTCTACAATGAGCAGTTCTTC.

The chain joins TRBV19 to TRBJ1-1; D is ambiguous. The CDR3 spans 15 residues. V lost 0 bases to trimming and J lost 4 bases, with 12 bases between them. CDR1 is LNHDA and CDR2 is SQIVND in the germline V gene (reference sequence). The chain's CDR3 is CASSIEARRGTEAFF. The DNA for the CDR3 is TGTGCCAGTAGTATAGAGGCCCGGCGAGGCACTGAAGCTTTCTTT.

This rearrangement joins TRBV7-8 to TRBJ2-5; 12 bases map to TRBD2. The CDR3 is made up of 19 amino acids. J was trimmed by 1 base and V by 5 bases; bases with no gene match: 14. Per the germline V gene, CDR1 is SGHVS and CDR2 is FQNEAQ. The chain's CDR3 is CASSLSPPSGLAGQETQYF. For the CDR3, the DNA is TGTGCCAGCAGCCTAAGCCCCCCATCGGGACTAGCGGGCCAAGAGACCCAGTACTTC.

This chain joins TRBV19 and TRBJ2-2, with D hard to call. This CDR3 region has 13 residues. The germline CDR1 and CDR2 sequences are LNHDA and SQIVND (reference sequence). Between the trimmed V and J ends, which lost 7 bases and 0 bases, there was a span of 6 bases. This chain's CDR3 is CASTTANTGELFF. The CDR3 DNA is TGTGCCAGTACAACAGCGAACACCGGGGAGCTGTTTTTT.

This chain links TRBV5-1 with TRBJ1-1; 10 positions agree with TRBD1. V was clipped by 5 bases and J by 0 bases; unmatched bases: 19. The CDR3 covers 20 residues. The germline gives CDR1 SGHRS, CDR2 YFSETQ. The CDR3 DNA is TGCGCCAGCAGTAAAAGGACAGGGGGAATTTCGGAGGGCATGAACACTGAAGCTTTCTTT. Amino acids: CASSKRTGGISEGMNTEAFF.

V usage is TRBV28 and J usage is TRBJ2-5, with 11 bases matching TRBD2. The CDR3 has 13 amino acids. After removal of 11 bases from V and 2 bases from J, the junction contained 4 bases not matched to a gene. From germline, CDR1 is MDHEN and CDR2 SYDVKM. CDR3: CAGRTSGQETQYF. Here the CDR3 DNA reads TGTGCCGGCCGGACTAGCGGGCAAGAGACCCAGTACTTC.